This T cell receptor beta chain was identified during a study of T cells in Graves' hyperthyroidism and ophthalmopathy. This clonotype was seen many times. RNA transcripts gave rise to amplified TCR beta CDR3 regions. In the first-round RT-PCR of the TCR CDR3, the HTBI primer set was used. TCRdb used MiXCR to reprocess the multiplex PCR reads, holding one entry per CDR3 protein. Of a few hundred thousand distinct CDR3 sequences in the sample, roughly an eighth were seen once. With 10 bases removed from V and 2 bases from J, the gap between germline ends came to 17 bases. This CDR3 has 14 amino acids. Germline V gene sequence: CDR1 SNHLY, CDR2 FYNNEI.

Sample: blood. The chain combines TRBV2 with TRBJ1-2, with a weak D call TRBD1 (5 bases). The TCR originated in a woman younger than 35 with Graves' hyperthyroidism. Here the CDR3 DNA reads TGTGCCATGTCGCCGGGACGACAGAACTATGGCTACACCTTC. Its protein is CAMSPGRQNYGYTF.